Reported below is one T cell receptor (beta chain). The target antigen is unknown. Per the germline V gene, CDR1 is DFQATT and CDR2 is SNEGSKA (reference sequence). This CDR3 has 16 residues. The TRB libraries of cDNA were built by UMI-labeled 5' RACE. TCRdb reprocessed the 5' RACE reads and reports one entry per CDR3 protein, with no DNA. The sample totals 50,000 or so distinct CDR3 sequences. Within the CD8+ T cell compartment, naive cells were CD45RO-CCR7+CD27+CD95-. These data belong to a study of CXCR3-negative and CXCR3-positive naive CD8 T cells. Study-wide results and caveats: CXCR3-expressing naive cells carried TRB CDR3s more hydrophobic than those of CXCR3-negative naive cells. The level of CXCR3 expression partially decreased after cryopreservation; the majority of assays used fresh PBMCs. Naive subsets had comparable surface CD5; TCR strength was inferred from TRB CDR3 properties.

The sequenced sample consisted of naive CXCR3+ CD8+ T cells from blood. Subset of the sample: CD45RO-CCR7+CD27+CD95- naive CD8+ T cells expressing CXCR3 (TNR3+). This TCR was recovered from a human donor in good health. Some clones in this sample may be carry-over from other donors' samples. The V gene is TRBV20-1, the J gene TRBJ2-5; TCRdb names TRBD1, which stays unverified in the absence of DNA. CDR3 region: CSARGERDPFQETQYF.